This record covers a single T cell receptor (beta chain). The table lists this clone with a count of one. Its antigen remains undetermined. No base qualities exist here, and no much larger clone lies one base off it. V drops 7 bases and J drops 5 bases, leaving 16 bases in between. CDR1 SGHTA and CDR2 FQGNSA were looked up in the germline V gene. Counted from cysteine to phenylalanine, this CDR3 has 14 amino acids. Here the CDR3 DNA is all that survives: 42 bases in frame from base 1. The data stem from a study of cytomegalovirus exposure and HLA in healthy donors (dated by TCRdb to about 2017). About the full investigation: An earlier analysis of approximately 640 of the donors reported 250 to 350 Gb of sequence data and 117 million unique TCR beta sequences from about 200 million T cells. Every discovery cohort repertoire had been produced on one sequencing platform. To predict cytomegalovirus infection status, the study combined high-throughput TCR immunosequencing, statistical association of individual TCRs with disease status, and machine learning. In a later analysis, previously published TCR beta repertoires from 500 to 750 donors were re-analyzed and high-resolution HLA genotyping was added so that TCR occurrence patterns could be studied. On average, roughly 200,000 unique TCR beta nucleotide sequences were sequenced per donor among a few hundred genotyped donors of the cohort, with roughly 18% of those sequences being non-productive. To decide whether each TCR beta V gene segment behaved as functional or pseudogenic, an earlier analysis of some 570 of the donors relied on high-throughput TCR beta sequencing. Donor age, sex, ethnicity and CMV serostatus were compiled together with the repertoire data. Because of strong linkage in the cohort, roughly five DR-DQ haplotypes were treated as single units for association and clustering. The genetic ancestry cluster associated with self-reported Caucasian donors included around four fifths of the approximately 430 genotyped donors. A separate validation cohort of roughly 130 different subjects was used in addition to the 666-subject first cohort. The study profiled the T cell repertoires of approximately 700 subjects by immunosequencing and related them to cytomegalovirus serostatus. HLA typing included class I and class II loci at four-digit resolution. The study aimed to test whether cataloging public T cell receptors could reveal signatures of past pathogen exposure. An early release covering roughly 640 HLA-typed donors comprised about 300 gigabases of sequencing data and approximately 85 million unique TCR sequences. A later genetic analysis used genome-wide SNP genotypes for about 65% of the 666 donors, treating that subset as a discovery cohort. Typing coverage varied by locus: roughly 620-640 donors for A, B, C, DRB1 and DQB1; roughly 510 for DQA1; 600 to 610 for DPA1; more than 450 for DPB1. Rather than using new phenotypic data, the later analysis identified candidate immune exposures from TCR beta sequences and from how often those sequences occurred across donors. The study at large found these results: Presence/absence analyses assumed roughly uniform sequencing depth across donors, an assumption that may not hold. An earlier analysis of around 500 of the donors showed that most TCR beta V segments appeared in productive rearrangements either about 87% or about 30% of the time, which broadly matched IMGT annotations. When HLA alleles, especially DR and DQ, strongly co-occurred, TCR associations were difficult to assign to individual alleles. At a false discovery rate of 0.05, a later analysis linked around 17,000 TCR beta sequences to specific HLA alleles. While some public TCRs were present in many individuals, most TCR sequences turned up only very rarely across donors. According to a later analysis, parvovirus B19, influenza, CMV and Epstein-Barr virus appeared linked to several top co-occurrence clusters. In this cohort, only TCR beta chains were sequenced, and detectable features were limited by the absence of alpha or paired-chain data. Immune exposure information for the cohort was limited to CMV serostatus. It was suggested by the authors that the approach could potentially be generalized to other disease states and immunological phenotypes. Because counts were too low, 15 or so rarely observed V segments, including chromosome 9 orphons, were excluded from the earlier analysis of 587 of the donors. In a later genetic analysis, fewer N-insertions in productive TCRs were reported among donors in an Asian-associated ancestry cluster than the approximately 710-donor mean. In a later analysis, the rate of TCR association differed among HLA loci, with DRB1 alleles having the most associated TCRs and HLA-C alleles having the fewest. In vitro tests confirmed that three of the cytomegalovirus-associated TCR beta chains recognize cytomegalovirus antigens. An association between a missense DCLRE1C variant and V-gene and J-gene trimming of TCR beta chains was found in a later genetic analysis and replicated in an independent cohort. Because some donors lacked HLA typing at each locus, the association tests relied only on the typed subset. The study listed 150 to 200 TCR beta chains as associated with cytomegalovirus. According to a later analysis, most CMV-associated TCR beta chains appeared to be HLA-restricted, and the HLA associations seemed to be driven largely by CMV exposure. Linkage disequilibrium might explain the correlated functional status among segregating V segments, but an unknown experimental factor could not be ruled out. In a later analysis, HLA-associated TCR beta chains were found to be more clonally expanded and to have lower generation probabilities than equally common non-associated chains. The 87-base-pair reads could not distinguish some IMGT-functional V segments, including TRBV6-2 and TRBV6-3, so those segments were excluded. A further reported finding was that TCR beta sequences accurately predicted the HLA-A and HLA-B alleles for most subjects in the first cohort. Cytomegalovirus status was reported to be diagnosed by the classifier with high specificity and sensitivity in both the original and validation cohorts. A cluster of highly shared sequence variants was judged likely to represent a technical artifact of the sequencing pipeline.

In total, approximately 610 healthy bone marrow donors made up the cohort. Cohort members were all nominally healthy when sampled, although unrecorded immune exposures were likely present. The donor tested CMV seropositive and was one of the 289 seropositive cohort members. Each donor provided a peripheral blood sample, and peripheral blood mononuclear cells were used for TCR beta sequencing. The Qiagen DNeasy Blood Extraction Kit was used to extract genomic DNA from the blood cell samples. Libraries were made using the immunoSEQ multiplex PCR assay. For the multiplex PCR, a mixture combining 60 forward primers for TCR Vbeta segments and 13 reverse primers for TCR Jbeta segments was used. A multiplex PCR assay on genomic DNA amplified the CDR3 region of rearranged TCR beta genes. On the Illumina HiSeq System, the amplified TCR beta libraries were sequenced as 87-base-pair reads. The study's own analysis went as follows. A later analysis tallied tens of millions of unique TCR beta chains across the 550 to 850 repertoires, and around 9.9 million of those chains were shared by two or more donors. A nearest-neighbor algorithm error-corrected the raw reads and collapsed the reads into unique sequences, merging closely related sequences to remove PCR and sequencing errors. Alignment of CDR3 sequences to IMGT reference sequences was used to assign V, D and J gene segments. Each retained sequence needed at least a six-nucleotide match to both a V gene segment and a J gene segment. A rearrangement counted as productive if the CDR3 had no stop codons and remained in frame with V and J, and every other rearrangement counted as non-productive. Following IMGT convention, CDR3 was defined as the stretch from the second conserved V-encoded cysteine to the conserved J-encoded phenylalanine. The earlier analysis of 587 of the donors excluded sequences that lacked an unambiguous match to a single V gene segment. An earlier analysis of several hundred of the donors called V segments functional above 56.7% productive rearrangements and segregating when the between-donor standard deviation exceeded 5%. A statistical classification framework was built for diagnosing cytomegalovirus status from the catalog of TCR beta chain sequences. In a later analysis, TCR nucleotide sequences were compared against IMGT/GENE-DB human TR gene sequences so that V and J genes could be assigned. Using the TCRdist pipeline, a later analysis assigned CDR3 sequences along with most-parsimonious VDJ recombination scenarios. In a later analysis, each TCR beta chain was defined by its CDR3 amino acid sequence together with its V-gene family, and reads without a unique V-gene family were excluded. In a later analysis, 450 to 600 highly shared, low-generation-probability nucleotide sequences were removed to address suspected cross-contamination and a sequencing artifact. A later analysis calculated a clonal expansion index for each public chain from normalized within-repertoire ranks of inferred template counts. In a later analysis, generation probabilities were computed using a VDJ recombination model fitted to out-of-frame rearrangements, and the results were checked against IGoR. In a later analysis, hypergeometric tests were used to score TCR-TCR, TCR-HLA and TCR-CMV co-occurrence, with a repertoire-size bias correction applied to TCR pairs. False discovery rates were estimated in a later analysis by permuting HLA or CMV assignments 20 times. In a later analysis, co-occurring TCRs were grouped using DBSCAN, and TCRdist sequence similarity was added for clustering within HLA-allele-positive subsets. Repertoires with fewer than 30,000 or more than 120,000 public chains, plus five repertoires with anomalous nucleotide sharing, were excluded from co-occurrence clustering. This is the immuneACCESS table as TCRdb keeps it, with only in-frame sequences that have V and J called. A part of the clones is gone; compared with another copy, unresolved V genes explain less than half, and the rest is unexplained. V, J and clone size are those of that table, while D and trimming were read from the DNA. The sample table shows about 160,000 clones, and approximately 81% are seen once. The ten largest clones add up to approximately 7% of the sample.

The source material was PBMCs. The chain joins TRBV7-2 to TRBJ2-3; tentative D gene TRBD1, with 6 bases matching. This clonotype originated in a woman aged 25 to 39 in good health and CMV-seropositive. For the CDR3, the sequence is CASNWGPVGDTQYF. The DNA reads TGTGCCAGCAATTGGGGGCCCGTGGGAGATACGCAGTATTTT.